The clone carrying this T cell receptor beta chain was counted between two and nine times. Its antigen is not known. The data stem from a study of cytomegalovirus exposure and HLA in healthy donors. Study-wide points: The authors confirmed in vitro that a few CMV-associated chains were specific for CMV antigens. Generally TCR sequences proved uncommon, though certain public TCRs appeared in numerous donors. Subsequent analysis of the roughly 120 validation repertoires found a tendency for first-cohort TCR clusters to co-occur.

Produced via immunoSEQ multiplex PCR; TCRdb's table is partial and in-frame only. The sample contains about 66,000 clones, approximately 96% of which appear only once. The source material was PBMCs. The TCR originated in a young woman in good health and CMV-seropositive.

Written as DNA, the CDR3 is TGTGCCAGCAGCCTCAACAGGGAGTCCTACGAGCAGTACTTC. Protein sequence: CASSLNRESYEQYF. The chain uses TRBV7-8 and TRBJ2-7; D is perhaps TRBD1 (6 bases). There are 14 residues in the CDR3. Between the trimmed V and J ends, which lost 5 bases and 1 base, there was a span of 12 bases. CDR1 and CDR2 from the germline V gene are SGHVS and FQNEAQ.